This T cell receptor (beta chain) was identified during a study of CD8+ T cells in alopecia areata. Across the whole study: For treated patients, severity scores reflected the percentage of scalp area affected. Whole-study findings and limits: Alopecia totalis/universalis scalp especially showed more expanded CD8+ clones than normal scalp. Scalp samples also yield sequences from resident alphabeta T cells of normal skin.

Treatment described: oral pan-JAK inhibitor, 5-10 mg twice daily. RNA, once extracted, was reverse transcribed into cDNA for use as the sequencing template. Here immunoSEQ multiplex PCR was the method, and the copy in TCRdb shows in-frame clones only, minus some. The sample consists of fewer than 200,000 clones, roughly 61% of them appearing once. Germline trimming cut 5 bases from V and 5 bases from J; bases unmatched to any gene: 11. The CDR3 contains 17 residues. Germline assignment: CDR1 MNHEY and CDR2 SMNVEV (reference sequence). About this clone itself: Its target is not known.

The material was CD8+ T cells sorted from blood, obtained at week 24, from a patient treated with tofacitinib. This TCR was sampled from a human donor with alopecia areata. This chain connects TRBV27 to TRBJ2-1, with TRBD2 matching over 11 bases. The CDR3: CASSPPLIAGGNNEQFF. CDR3 DNA sequence: TGTGCCAGCAGTCCTCCCCTCATAGCGGGGGGGAACAATGAGCAGTTCTTC.